The sequence of this T cell receptor (beta chain) was determined in a study of blood T cell repertoires in COVID-19. The repertoire was sequenced with immunoSEQ multiplex PCR; TCRdb's copy has only in-frame clones and lacks some. The sample has more than 150,000 clones; 78% are singletons. The germline CDR1 and CDR2 sequences are SGHVS and FQNEAQ. This CDR3 contains 14 residues. V was trimmed by 5 bases and J by 1 base, leaving 9 bases between them. This TCR was recovered from a woman older than 75 with active or convalescent COVID-19. This rearrangement joins TRBV7-8 to TRBJ2-1; D is undetermined. Source material: peripheral blood. The DNA for the CDR3 is TGTGCCAGCAGCCCATTTAGTTCCTACAATGAGCAGTTCTTC. Translation: CASSPFSSYNEQFF.